The 16 T cell receptor beta chains below come from one sample, sequenced in a study of beta chain features in type 1 diabetes. These receptors have no identified antigens. Study results and caveats: Patients with Type 1 diabetes showed moderately but significantly shorter TCRB CDR3s in all four CD4+ subsets.

As every portion of the isolated RNA was reverse transcribed, the sequencing read expressed TCRB transcripts. Data came from immunoSEQ multiplex PCR; TCRdb stores just in-frame clones and leaves some out. This table has fewer than 200,000 clones, over 9% appearing once. Sequenced material: central memory CD4+ T cells from blood. These TCRs come from a man between 25 and 39 years old with type 1 diabetes.

V and J are TRBV28 and TRBJ2-5; TRBD1 aligns across 8 bases. From germline, CDR1 is MDHEN and CDR2 SYDVKM. V was clipped by 6 bases and J by 11 bases; unmatched bases: 14. This CDR3 has 14 amino acids. CDR3 sequence reads: CASSLDRVVMQQYF. In nucleotides, the CDR3 is TGTGCCAGCAGCTTGGACAGGGTAGTAATGCAGCAGTACTTC.

About this clone itself: At the DNA level, this CDR3 is encoded by other sequences in the same sample as well. This rearrangement joins TRBV28 to TRBJ1-5; possible D gene TRBD1, 6 bases. Germline CDR1 reads MDHEN; CDR2 reads SYDVKM. The V gene lost 6 bases and the J gene lost 7 bases, with 10 bases spanning the gap. CDR3 length: 12 residues. The CDR3 DNA reads as TGTGCCAGCAGACAGGGCGGCCAGCCCCAGCATTTT. It encodes CASRQGGQPQHF.

The V call is TRBV28, the J call TRBJ1-1; no definite D call. In germline, CDR1 is MDHEN, CDR2 SYDVKM. The V end was cut by 2 bases, the J end by 1 base, with 5 bases between. This CDR3 contains 13 residues. The CDR3, as DNA: TGTGCCAGCAGTTTAGGAGGGAACACTGAAGCTTTCTTT. Translating it yields CASSLGGNTEAFF.

This clone was counted only a few times. The chain combines TRBV2 with TRBJ1-4; 7 bases fit TRBD1. Germline lookup yields CDR1 SNHLY and CDR2 FYNNEI. V shed 5 bases and J 6 bases; nucleotides not matched to a gene: 12. The CDR3 consists of 16 residues. As DNA, the CDR3 is TGTGCCAGCAGTCGGCACCCGGACAGGCCTTATGAAAAACTGTTTTTT. Residues: CASSRHPDRPYEKLFF.

The chain couples TRBV2 to TRBJ2-1; possibly TRBD1 for D (6 bases). Trimming stripped 4 bases from V and 9 bases from J, with 13 bases between. Germline V gene data show CDR1 as SNHLY and CDR2 as FYNNEI. The CDR3 extends over 13 amino acids. The CDR3 spells CASSVRTALEQFF. For the CDR3, the DNA is TGTGCCAGCAGTGTCAGGACAGCTCTTGAGCAGTTCTTC.

The gene calls are TRBV29-1 and TRBJ2-7, with TRBD1 as a possible D gene (5 bases). The V end was cut by 4 bases, the J end by 0 bases, with 13 bases between. Germline CDR1 is SQVTM and CDR2 is ANQGSEA. The CDR3 length is 14 residues. The CDR3 spells CSVVGHLSSYEQYF. The DNA for the CDR3 is TGCAGCGTTGTGGGGCATTTGAGCTCCTACGAGCAGTACTTC.

This rearrangement joins TRBV2 to TRBJ1-1; possible D gene TRBD1, 6 bases. CDR3 length: 12 residues. The germline V gene has CDR1 SNHLY and CDR2 FYNNEI. V was trimmed by 8 bases and J by 1 base, leaving 8 bases between them. The CDR3 is CASGTPNTEAFF. The CDR3 coding sequence is TGTGCCAGCGGGACACCGAACACTGAAGCTTTCTTT.

The table lists this clone with a few counts. The chain joins TRBV19 to TRBJ2-7; D uncertain. Germline V gives CDR1 LNHDA, CDR2 SQIVND (reference sequence). This CDR3 comprises 15 residues. The V end lost 1 base, the J end lost 2 bases, and 12 bases lay between the germline ends. The CDR3 reads CASSIVAESPYEQYF. In DNA, the CDR3 is TGTGCCAGTAGTATAGTGGCGGAATCCCCCTACGAGCAGTACTTC.

This clone has a handful of counts. For the CDR3, the DNA is TGCGCCAGCAGCCAAGATTTCTTGTACCGGAGGGCAGATACGCAGTATTTT. This encodes CASSQDFLYRRADTQYF. This rearrangement joins TRBV4-3 to TRBJ2-3, with TRBD2 as a possible D gene (6 bases). Germline V gives CDR1 LGHNA, CDR2 YSLEER. This CDR3 has 17 amino acids. Trimming removed 0 bases at V and 4 bases at J, with 17 bases between.

This clone was counted a few times. The chain recombines TRBV29-1 with TRBJ2-1; D is ambiguous. This CDR3 comprises 13 residues. The ends were cut back, 3 bases at V and 10 bases at J, with 16 bases in the middle. Per germline, CDR1 SQVTM and CDR2 ANQGSEA. In DNA, the CDR3 is TGCAGCGTTGACAGCCGTCTCCCCAGGGAGCAGTTCTTC. This gives the protein CSVDSRLPREQFF.

This clone was counted between two and nine times. The chain joins TRBV27 to TRBJ2-5; D call uncertain. The germline V gene encodes CDR1 MNHEY and CDR2 SMNVEV (reference sequence). V was shortened by 7 bases and J by 3 bases, with 6 bases between the two germline ends. The CDR3 extends over 11 amino acids. CDR3 in amino acids: CASKSEETQYF. In DNA, the CDR3 is TGTGCCAGCAAGAGCGAAGAGACCCAGTACTTC.

The chain carries TRBV2 and TRBJ2-3; tentative D call: TRBD1 (6 bases). This CDR3 is built from 14 residues. V lost 6 bases, J lost 3 bases, and 13 bases lay in between. CDR1 is SNHLY, CDR2 FYNNEI, per germline. The CDR3: CASSPPRGTDTQYF. CDR3 nucleotide sequence: TGTGCCAGCAGCCCTCCGAGGGGGACAGATACGCAGTATTTT.

The sample holds a few counts of this clone. The chain is built from TRBV28 and TRBJ2-1; TRBD2 agrees at 10 bases. The CDR3 consists of 16 residues. Unmatched junction bases numbered 12, after V lost 7 bases and J lost 6 bases. Germline lookup yields CDR1 MDHEN and CDR2 SYDVKM. The CDR3 nucleotides are TGTGCCAGCACCATCGGGGGGAGCGGGAGGGCCAATGAGCAGTTCTTC. Translation gives CASTIGGSGRANEQFF.

This clone was seen more than once but under ten times. The rearrangement joins TRBV11-2 to TRBJ2-5, with 8 bases matching TRBD1. This CDR3 has 14 residues. CDR1 and CDR2 (germline): SGHAT, FQNNGV. V gave up 7 bases and J gave up 4 bases; unmatched junction bases: 8. The CDR3 loop is CASTSQGGGETQYF. The CDR3 bases are TGTGCCAGCACTTCACAGGGGGGCGGAGAGACCCAGTACTTC.

The rearrangement links TRBV29-1 to TRBJ1-1; D possibly corresponds to TRBD1 (5 bases). The germline V gene encodes CDR1 SQVTM and CDR2 ANQGSEA. Trimming took off 5 bases at V and 6 bases at J, with 13 bases between the two ends. There are 12 residues in the CDR3. The CDR3 coding sequence is TGCAGCGTTTATCAGGGTAGAGCTGAAGCTTTCTTT. This codes for CSVYQGRAEAFF.

The rearrangement joins TRBV7-3 to TRBJ2-3; unclear D gene. The ends were cut back, 3 bases at V and 0 bases at J, with 4 bases in the middle. This CDR3 comprises 13 residues. Germline V CDR1 and CDR2: SGHTA, FQGTGA. The CDR3 loop reads CASSLSSTDTQYF. CDR3 bases: TGTGCCAGCAGCTTGAGTAGCACAGATACGCAGTATTTT.